Below, 30 T cell receptor beta chains from the same sample are listed, as sequenced in a study of radiation and T cells in renal cell carcinoma. Time point: blood 4 weeks post-SBRT, at nephrectomy. Treatment here: 15 Gy SBRT to primary tumor, nephrectomy 4 weeks later. Using immunoSEQ multiplex PCR, the repertoire was profiled, and TCRdb retains in-frame clones only, with some absent. The sample shows some 150,000 clones, about 86% of them seen only once. The sequenced sample was blood, obtained from a patient whose treatment included radiotherapy and nephrectomy. The receptor source for this set is a woman aged 45-65 years with renal cell carcinoma.

The chain combines TRBV7-9 with TRBJ2-1; 8 bases are shared with TRBD2. The V segment lost 5 bases and the J segment 7 bases; nucleotides outside the gene matches: 7. Germline values: CDR1 SEHNR, CDR2 FQNEAQ (reference sequence). The CDR3 has 14 residues. CDR3 in amino acids: CASSLVRGGNEQFF. CDR3 coding DNA: TGTGCCAGCAGCCTCGTCCGGGGGGGAAATGAGCAGTTCTTC. The variable domain in full, with the rest retrieved from reference TRBV7-9 and TRBJ2-1, is DTGVSQNPRHKITKRGQNVTFRCDPISEHNRLYWYRQTLGQGPEFLTYFQNEAQLEKSRLLSDRFSAERPKGSFSTLEIQRTEQGDSAMYLCASSLVRGGNEQFFGPGTRLTVL.

The chain employs TRBV5-3 and TRBJ1-1, with no clear D. TRBV5-3 is designated an ORF whose function remains uncertain. V lost 5 bases to trimming and J lost 3 bases, with 5 bases between them. This CDR3 is built from 11 residues. In DNA form, the CDR3 reads TGTGCCAGAAGGTTTGACACTGAAGCTTTCTTT. Protein sequence: CARRFDTEAFF.

The chain employs TRBV25-1 and TRBJ1-4; TRBD1 is a possible D gene (5 bases). V gave up 3 bases and J gave up 10 bases, with 15 bases separating them. From germline, CDR1 is MGHDK and CDR2 SYGVNS. The CDR3 is 14 amino acids. The CDR3 DNA is TGTGCCAGCAGTGATTGGACTATGCAGGGAAAACTGTTTTTT. Encoded protein: CASSDWTMQGKLFF.

This chain links TRBV7-9 with TRBJ2-5; D is unclear. The CDR3 runs 14 residues. Germline lookup yields CDR1 SEHNR and CDR2 FQNEAQ (reference sequence). Trimming shortened V by 0 bases and J by 2 bases, and 7 bases separated the two germline ends. The CDR3 DNA reads TGTGCCAGCAGCTTAGCGTCCAGGCAAGAGACCCAGTACTTC. Translated, it gives CASSLASRQETQYF.

The chain joins TRBV9 to TRBJ2-1, with D perhaps TRBD1 or TRBD2 (5 bases each). Trimming stripped 5 bases from V and 8 bases from J, with 14 bases between. Per germline, CDR1 SGDLS and CDR2 YYNGEE. The CDR3 covers 13 residues. CDR3 DNA sequence: TGTGCCAGCAGTCGGGCGCTGGGGGATGAGCAGTTCTTC. Amino acids: CASSRALGDEQFF. Using reference TRBV9 and TRBJ2-1 for the parts outside the CDR3, the full variable domain is DSGVTQTPKHLITATGQRVTLRCSPRSGDLSVYWYQQSLDQGLQFLIQYYNGEERAKGNILERFSAQQFPDLHSELNLSSLELGDSALYFCASSRALGDEQFFGPGTRLTVL.

The chain carries TRBV9 and TRBJ2-1; D might be TRBD2 (5 bases). In germline, CDR1 is SGDLS, CDR2 YYNGEE. The CDR3 is 13 residues long. V was trimmed by 0 bases and J by 9 bases, leaving 10 bases between them. The CDR3 loop is CASSVVEVGEQFF. CDR3 nucleotides: TGTGCCAGCAGCGTAGTGGAGGTTGGTGAGCAGTTCTTC.

V gene TRBV30 combines with J gene TRBJ1-4; TRBD1 agrees at 8 bases. CDR3 size: 13 residues. Losses at the gene ends were 4 bases for V and 4 bases for J; bases not matched to a gene: 2. CDR1 is GTSNPN, CDR2 SVGIG, per germline (reference sequence). The CDR3 loop reads CAWTGGNNEKLFF. The CDR3 nucleotides read TGTGCCTGGACAGGGGGCAATAATGAAAAACTGTTTTTT.

The gene calls are TRBV4-2 and TRBJ2-7; TRBD1 agrees at 10 bases. Per the germline V gene, CDR1 is LGHNA and CDR2 is YNFKEQ. The CDR3 is 15 residues long. Unmatched junction bases numbered 4, after V lost 3 bases and J lost 2 bases. The CDR3 is CASSQGQGFTYEQYF. DNA for the CDR3: TGTGCCAGCAGCCAGGGACAGGGGTTCACCTACGAGCAGTACTTC.

There are a few counts of this clone. The V and J genes are TRBV5-1 and TRBJ1-1; weak D call: TRBD1 (6 bases). The CDR3 covers 16 residues. Germline loops: CDR1 SGHRS, CDR2 YFSETQ. Deletions cut 4 bases from V and 9 bases from J, with 25 bases between. CDR3: CASSPAVGHRDEKAFF. Written as DNA, the CDR3 is TGCGCCAGCAGCCCTGCGGTCGGTCACAGGGATGAGAAAGCTTTCTTT.

The chain combines TRBV9 with TRBJ2-3; 11 positions match TRBD2. The CDR3 has 16 amino acids. J gave up 1 base and V 3 bases, and 4 bases lay outside the gene matches. Germline CDR1 SGDLS, CDR2 YYNGEE. The CDR3 nucleotides are TGTGCCAGCAGCGCCCTACTAGCGGGAGGCACAGATACGCAGTATTTT. Translation gives CASSALLAGGTDTQYF.

J is TRBJ1-1 and V is TRBV19; 10 bases agree with TRBD1. Germline V gene data show CDR1 as LNHDA and CDR2 as SQIVND (reference sequence). CDR3 size: 13 residues. V was clipped by 6 bases and J by 5 bases; unmatched bases: 3. The DNA for the CDR3 is TGTGCCAGTAGGAGGACAGGGGGTACTGAAGCTTTCTTT. Encoded protein: CASRRTGGTEAFF.

The chain is built from TRBV7-9 and TRBJ2-5; no firm D call. The V gene lost 8 bases and the J gene lost 5 bases, with 15 bases spanning the gap. This CDR3 spans 13 amino acids. Germline V CDR1 and CDR2: SEHNR, FQNEAQ (reference sequence). For the CDR3, the DNA is TGTGCCAGCTCATTGAATGGTGGCGAGACCCAGTACTTC. Protein sequence: CASSLNGGETQYF.

The chain joins TRBV6-5 to TRBJ2-5; D is unclear. V was trimmed by 5 bases and J by 5 bases, leaving 6 bases between them. The CDR3 has 11 residues. Germline assignment: CDR1 MNHEY and CDR2 SVGAGI. The CDR3 DNA reads as TGTGCCAGCAGTCCCAGGGAGACCCAGTACTTC. This translates into CASSPRETQYF.

The V call is TRBV6-4, the J call TRBJ1-4; possibly TRBD1 for D (5 bases). V lost 2 bases to trimming and J lost 8 bases, with 9 bases between them. This CDR3 is built from 13 residues. Germline V gene data show CDR1 as MRHNA and CDR2 as SNTAGT. The CDR3 DNA reads as TGTGCCAGCAGTGACCAGGGAGAGGAAAAACTGTTTTTT. Its translation: CASSDQGEEKLFF.

This rearrangement joins TRBV7-2 to TRBJ2-1; the D gene is possibly TRBD1 (7 bases). Deletions cut 2 bases from V and 9 bases from J, with 14 bases between. Looked up from germline, CDR1 is SGHTA and CDR2 is FQGNSA. This CDR3 has 14 amino acids. In DNA form, the CDR3 reads TGTGCCAGCAGCTTAATGGCAGGGGGAGGTGAGCAGTTCTTC. Its translation: CASSLMAGGGEQFF.

This chain links TRBV29-1 with TRBJ1-2; a possible D gene is TRBD1 (5 bases). Trimming removed 4 bases at V and 4 bases at J, with 13 bases between. The CDR3 contains 13 residues. Germline CDR1 is SQVTM and CDR2 is ANQGSEA. CDR3 sequence (DNA): TGCAGCGTTGCCACCGGACAAGGCTATGGCTACACCTTC. Its protein product is CSVATGQGYGYTF.

The chain uses TRBV4-3 and TRBJ1-5, with D possibly being TRBD1 (5 bases). The CDR3 spans 15 residues. The V end lost 0 bases, the J end lost 3 bases, and 9 bases lay between the germline ends. Germline lookup yields CDR1 LGHNA and CDR2 YSLEER. CDR3 protein: CASSQDFRVNQPQHF. The CDR3 DNA reads as TGCGCCAGCAGCCAAGATTTCAGGGTCAATCAGCCCCAGCATTTT.

V is TRBV7-2 and J is TRBJ2-7; D may be TRBD1 (6 bases). The CDR3 runs 15 residues. V was shortened by 1 base and J by 4 bases, with 14 bases between the two germline ends. Per the germline V gene, CDR1 is SGHTA and CDR2 is FQGNSA. The CDR3 DNA follows: TGTGCCAGCAGCTTAGGGACAGCGAAGAATTACGAGCAGTACTTC. Translation gives CASSLGTAKNYEQYF.

The chain carries TRBV28 and TRBJ2-1; possibly TRBD1 or TRBD2 for D (6 bases each). V lost 1 base to trimming and J lost 9 bases, with 10 bases between them. The CDR3 is 13 amino acids. Germline-derived CDR1 and CDR2 are MDHEN and SYDVKM. In nucleotides, the CDR3 is TGTGCCAGCAGTTTATACGGGGGCCGTGAGCAGTTCTTC. It encodes CASSLYGGREQFF.

This clone was observed once. The rearrangement joins TRBV7-2 to TRBJ2-2; 7 positions agree with TRBD2. The CDR3 loop spans 15 amino acids. Germline V lookup: CDR1 SGHTA, CDR2 FQGNSA. V was clipped by 1 base and J by 5 bases; unmatched bases: 4. The CDR3, as DNA: TGTGCCAGCAGCTTAGTGGCGGGAGAAACCGGGGAGCTGTTTTTT. This sequence encodes CASSLVAGETGELFF.

The CDR3 loop reads CASSGGGTPNYEQYF. CDR3 nucleotide sequence: TGTGCCAGCAGCGGGGGAGGGACACCCAACTACGAGCAGTACTTC. The genes are TRBV9 and TRBJ2-7; D possibly corresponds to TRBD2 (7 bases). V was shortened by 3 bases and J by 3 bases, with 16 bases between the two germline ends. Germline V gene data show CDR1 as SGDLS and CDR2 as YYNGEE. CDR3 size: 15 residues.

This clone has a single count. This chain links TRBV4-1 with TRBJ1-1; D is uncertain. Trimming cost V 4 bases and J 0 bases, with 15 bases left between them. In germline, CDR1 is MGHRA, CDR2 YSYEKL. CDR3 length: 16 amino acids. The CDR3 reads CASSRVIGTMNTEAFF. As DNA, the CDR3 is TGCGCCAGCAGCCGGGTTATAGGCACCATGAACACTGAAGCTTTCTTT.

The J gene is TRBJ2-1, the V gene TRBV19; TRBD1 matches 7 bases. Losses at the gene ends were 7 bases for V and 12 bases for J; bases not matched to a gene: 18. CDR1 is LNHDA and CDR2 is SQIVND in the germline V gene (reference sequence). The CDR3 spans 15 residues. The CDR3 reads CASTSNPGQVGGQFF. CDR3 in DNA: TGTGCCAGTACCTCAAACCCCGGACAGGTTGGTGGGCAGTTCTTC.

The chain links TRBV19 to TRBJ1-1; TRBD1 aligns across 8 bases. The length of the CDR3 is 14 residues. The V gene's germline CDR1 is LNHDA and CDR2 SQIVND (reference sequence). V shed 7 bases, J shed 4 bases, and the junction held 8 bases outside the gene matches. The CDR3 DNA is TGTGCCAGTATATCAATTACAGGGGGCACTGAAGCTTTCTTT. Translated: CASISITGGTEAFF.

V gene TRBV7-2 combines with J gene TRBJ2-1; D not resolved. The V gene's germline CDR1 is SGHTA and CDR2 FQGNSA. This CDR3 has 11 residues. V was cut by 5 bases and J by 4 bases, with 3 bases left in between. CDR3 bases: TGTGCCAGCAGCGAATACAATGAGCAGTTCTTC. Its translation is CASSEYNEQFF.

J is TRBJ1-1 and V is TRBV5-4, with 7 bases aligning to TRBD1. The CDR3 extends over 17 amino acids. V was pared by 1 base and J by 1 base, with 10 bases of the junction left unmatched. Germline-derived CDR1 and CDR2 are SGHNT and YYREEE (reference sequence). The CDR3 spells CASSLPERQGWNTEAFF. The CDR3 DNA reads as TGTGCCAGCAGCTTGCCCGAGAGACAGGGATGGAACACTGAAGCTTTCTTT.

The chain has TRBV7-8 and TRBJ1-4; TRBD1 matches 8 bases. The CDR3 covers 15 residues. The ends lost 5 bases at V and 7 bases at J; junction bases unmatched: 9. Per the germline V gene, CDR1 is SGHVS and CDR2 is FQNEAQ. The DNA of the CDR3 is TGTGCCAGCAGCCCAATACGGGACAGGTTTGAAAAACTGTTTTTT. Its translation is CASSPIRDRFEKLFF.

This chain uses TRBV7-2 with TRBJ1-4, with TRBD1 matching 7 bases. This CDR3 has 13 residues. Trimming removed 5 bases from V and 8 bases from J; junction bases left unmatched: 5. Germline V lookup: CDR1 SGHTA, CDR2 FQGNSA. CDR3 in amino acids: CASSAGTAEKLFF. For the CDR3, the DNA is TGTGCCAGCAGCGCCGGGACAGCCGAAAAACTGTTTTTT.

This chain's CDR3 is CASSPERRERFFEQYF. CDR3 DNA: TGTGCCAGCAGCCCAGAAAGAAGGGAGCGGTTTTTTGAGCAGTACTTC. The genes are TRBV11-2 and TRBJ2-7, with D perhaps TRBD2 (5 bases). In germline, CDR1 is SGHAT, CDR2 FQNNGV. Deletions cut 5 bases from V and 7 bases from J, with 24 bases between. CDR3 length equals 16 residues.

This rearrangement joins TRBV28 to TRBJ1-1; no reliable D call. The CDR3 is 13 residues long. Between the trimmed V and J ends, which lost 4 bases and 4 bases, there was a span of 10 bases. CDR1 is MDHEN and CDR2 is SYDVKM in the germline V gene. CDR3 sequence reads: CASSYRIVTEAFF. In DNA form, the CDR3 reads TGTGCCAGCAGTTACCGGATCGTCACTGAAGCTTTCTTT.